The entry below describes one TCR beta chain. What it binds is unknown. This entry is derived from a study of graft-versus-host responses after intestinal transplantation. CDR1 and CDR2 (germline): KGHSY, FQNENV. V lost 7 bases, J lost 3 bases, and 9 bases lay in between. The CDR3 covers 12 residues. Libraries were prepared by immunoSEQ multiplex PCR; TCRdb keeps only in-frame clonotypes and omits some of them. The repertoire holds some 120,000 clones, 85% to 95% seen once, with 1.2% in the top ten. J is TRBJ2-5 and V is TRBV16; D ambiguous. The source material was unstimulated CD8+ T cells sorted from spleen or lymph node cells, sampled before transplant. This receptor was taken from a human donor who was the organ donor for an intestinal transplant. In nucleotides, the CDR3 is TGTGCCAGCACAGGCGCTGAAGAGACCCAGTACTTC. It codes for CASTGAEETQYF.